This T cell receptor beta chain was identified in a study of early T cells in non-severe SARS-CoV-2 infection. A single record per CDR3 protein comes from TCRdb applying MiXCR to the 5' RACE reads. The data hold roughly 70,000 distinct CDR3 sequences, with approximately 12% observed a single time. Overall study results and limits: Sequences matched to VDJdb favored anti-spike CD8 responses, while private and CD4 specificities were missed.

V was trimmed by 1 base and J by 2 bases, leaving 12 bases between them. Germline V gene sequence: CDR1 SGHTA, CDR2 FQGNSA. The CDR3 runs to 15 residues. Notes on this clonotype: What it binds is not known.

The rearrangement uses TRBV7-2 and TRBJ2-7, with a weak D call TRBD1 (7 bases). The TCR was taken from an adult who was a healthcare worker with PCR-confirmed SARS-CoV-2 infection or an uninfected control (not recorded which). Sequenced sample: whole blood. Here the CDR3 reads CASSLGTGLTYEQYF. As DNA, the CDR3 is TGTGCCAGCAGCTTAGGGACAGGACTAACCTACGAGCAGTACTTC.